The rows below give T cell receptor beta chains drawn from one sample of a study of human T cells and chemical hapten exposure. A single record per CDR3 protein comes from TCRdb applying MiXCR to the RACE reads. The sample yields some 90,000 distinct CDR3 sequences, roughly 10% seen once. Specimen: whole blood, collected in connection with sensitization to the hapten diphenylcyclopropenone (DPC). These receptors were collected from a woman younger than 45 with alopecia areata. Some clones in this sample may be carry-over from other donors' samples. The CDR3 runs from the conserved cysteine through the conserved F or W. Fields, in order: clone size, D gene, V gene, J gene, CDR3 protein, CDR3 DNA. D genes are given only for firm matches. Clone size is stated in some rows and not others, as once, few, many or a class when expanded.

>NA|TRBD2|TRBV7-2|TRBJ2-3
CASSYPRTGGARTDTQYF
TGTGCCAGCAGCTACCCTCGGACGGGGGGGGCCCGCACAGATACGCAGTATTTT
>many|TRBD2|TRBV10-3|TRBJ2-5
CAISEPHSGSRETQYF
TGTGCCATCAGTGAGCCGCATAGCGGGAGCCGAGAGACCCAGTACTTC
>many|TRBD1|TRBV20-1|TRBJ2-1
CSASPPDRAYNEQFF
TGCAGTGCTAGTCCTCCGGACAGGGCCTACAATGAGCAGTTCTTC
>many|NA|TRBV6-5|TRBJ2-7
CASSYGRPYEQYF
TGTGCCAGCAGTTACGGCCGGCCCTACGAGCAGTACTTC
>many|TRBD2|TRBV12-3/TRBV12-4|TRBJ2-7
CASSLGLAVFRF
TGTGCCAGCAGTTTGGGACTAGCGGTTTTTCGCTTC
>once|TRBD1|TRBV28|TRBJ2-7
CASSTGGSTYEQYF
TGTGCCAGCAGTACAGGGGGCTCGACCTACGAGCAGTACTTC
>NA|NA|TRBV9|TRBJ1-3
CASSPILDSSGNTIYF
TGTGCCAGCAGCCCAATTTTGGACAGCTCTGGAAACACCATATATTTT
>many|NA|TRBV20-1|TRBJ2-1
CSARGLEGYNEQFF
TGCAGTGCTAGGGGTCTTGAGGGCTACAATGAGCAGTTCTTC
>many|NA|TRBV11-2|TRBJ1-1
CASSLGPGMNTEAFF
TGTGCCAGCAGCTTAGGACCAGGGATGAACACTGAAGCTTTCTTT
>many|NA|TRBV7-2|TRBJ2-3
CASGTRNTDTQYF
TGTGCCAGCGGGACCCGCAACACAGATACGCAGTATTTT
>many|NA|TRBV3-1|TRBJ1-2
CASSQVSYGYTF
TGTGCCAGCAGCCAAGTCAGCTATGGCTACACCTTC
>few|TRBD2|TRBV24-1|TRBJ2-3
CATSDFSAGGPSPQYF
TGTGCCACCAGTGATTTTTCGGCGGGGGGCCCAAGTCCACAGTATTTT
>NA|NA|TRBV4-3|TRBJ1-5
CASSQGPGINSNQPQHF
TGCGCCAGCAGCCAAGGCCCAGGGATAAATAGCAATCAGCCCCAGCATTTT
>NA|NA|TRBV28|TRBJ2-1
CASSFSGTEQFF
TGTGCCAGCAGTTTCTCGGGGACTGAGCAGTTCTTC
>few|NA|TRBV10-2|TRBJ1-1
CASSESRGLGTEAFF
TGCGCCAGCAGTGAGTCGCGGGGGCTGGGCACTGAAGCTTTCTTT
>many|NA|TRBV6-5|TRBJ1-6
CASSYFADPSSYNSPLHF
TGTGCCAGCAGTTACTTCGCAGACCCCAGCTCCTATAATTCACCCCTCCACTTT
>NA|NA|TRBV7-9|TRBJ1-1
CASSHGQFTEAFF
TGTGCCAGCAGCCATGGACAATTCACTGAAGCTTTCTTT
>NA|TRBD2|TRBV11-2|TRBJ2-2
CASSGRTSGSGELFF
TGTGCCAGCAGCGGCCGGACTAGCGGGAGCGGGGAGCTGTTTTTT
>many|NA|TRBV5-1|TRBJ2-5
CASSLPSQETQYF
TGCGCCAGCAGCTTGCCCAGCCAAGAGACCCAGTACTTC
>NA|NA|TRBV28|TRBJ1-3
CATQTNTIYF
TGTGCCACCCAGACAAACACCATATATTTT
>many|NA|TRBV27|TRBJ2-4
CASSWRGGENIQYF
TGTGCCAGCAGTTGGCGGGGCGGCGAAAACATTCAGTACTTC
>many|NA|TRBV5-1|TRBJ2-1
CASSLPLESAGEQFF
TGCGCCAGCAGCTTACCACTAGAAAGTGCCGGTGAGCAGTTCTTC
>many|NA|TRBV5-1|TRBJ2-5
CASSFDETQYF
TGCGCCAGCAGCTTCGACGAGACCCAGTACTTC
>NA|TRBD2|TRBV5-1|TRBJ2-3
CASSSVLRPLSWAGGSLTDTQYF
TGCGCCAGCAGCTCGGTCCTCCGACCCCTCTCATGGGCGGGGGGCTCCCTCACAGATACGCAGTATTTT
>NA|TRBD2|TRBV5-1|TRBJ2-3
CASSYGTSGGTDTQYF
TGCGCCAGCAGCTATGGGACTAGCGGGGGCACAGATACGCAGTATTTT
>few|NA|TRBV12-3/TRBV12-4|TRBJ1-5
CASSLADPRVQPQHF
TGTGCCAGCAGTTTAGCAGACCCCAGAGTGCAGCCCCAGCATTTT
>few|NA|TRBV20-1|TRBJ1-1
CSTRPTGDEAFF
TGCAGTACCAGACCGACAGGTGACGAAGCTTTCTTT
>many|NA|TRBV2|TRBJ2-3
CASSKEASSTDTQYF
TGTGCCAGCAGTAAGGAGGCTTCTAGCACAGATACGCAGTATTTT
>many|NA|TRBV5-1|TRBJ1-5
CASSLDGDQPQHF
TGCGCCAGCAGCTTGGACGGGGATCAGCCCCAGCATTTT
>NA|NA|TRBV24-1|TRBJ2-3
CATSGAWPPYEKTDTQYF
TGTGCCACCAGTGGGGCGTGGCCGCCCTACGAAAAAACAGATACGCAGTATTTT
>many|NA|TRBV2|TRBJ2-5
CASRRQETQYF
TGTGCCAGCAGGAGACAAGAGACCCAGTACTTC
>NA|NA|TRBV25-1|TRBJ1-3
CASSVTGISGNTIYF
TGTGCCAGCAGTGTAACAGGGATCTCTGGAAACACCATATATTTT
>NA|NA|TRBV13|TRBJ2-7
CASSFSDEQYF
TGTGCCAGCAGCTTTTCAGACGAGCAGTACTTC
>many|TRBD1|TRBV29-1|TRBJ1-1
CSVPGGVEAFF
TGCAGCGTTCCAGGGGGGGTTGAAGCTTTCTTT
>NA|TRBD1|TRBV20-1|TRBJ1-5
CSAGDRGRNQPQHF
TGCAGTGCTGGAGACAGGGGACGTAATCAGCCCCAGCATTTT
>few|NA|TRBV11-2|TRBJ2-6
CASSYRRGVDANVLTF
TGTGCCAGCAGCTACCGGAGGGGAGTCGATGCCAACGTCCTGACTTTC
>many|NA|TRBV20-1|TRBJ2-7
CSARDIEAAVYEQYF
TGCAGTGCTAGAGATATTGAAGCGGCTGTCTACGAGCAGTACTTC
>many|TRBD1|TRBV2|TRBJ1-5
CASRPGQDRNQPQHF
TGTGCCAGCAGGCCCGGACAGGATCGCAATCAGCCCCAGCATTTT
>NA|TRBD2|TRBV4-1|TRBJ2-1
CASSQDRGGLYNEQFF
TGCGCCAGCAGCCAAGATCGGGGGGGTCTCTACAATGAGCAGTTCTTC
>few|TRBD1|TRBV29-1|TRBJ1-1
CSVTGGTEAFF
TGCAGCGTTACAGGGGGCACTGAAGCTTTCTTT
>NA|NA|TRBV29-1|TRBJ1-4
CSVGYREQEIDGANEKLFF
TGCAGCGTTGGCTACCGAGAACAGGAAATTGATGGGGCTAATGAAAAACTGTTTTTT
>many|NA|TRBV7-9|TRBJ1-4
CASSLPGTLEGKLFF
TGTGCCAGCAGCTTACCCGGGACGTTGGAGGGAAAACTGTTTTTT
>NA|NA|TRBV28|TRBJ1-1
CASLGLRRTAFF
TGTGCCAGCTTGGGACTTAGGCGGACCGCTTTCTTT
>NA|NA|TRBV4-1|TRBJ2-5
CASSQYSQGQETQYF
TGCGCCAGCAGCCAATATAGTCAGGGCCAAGAGACCCAGTACTTC
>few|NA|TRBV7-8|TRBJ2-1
CASSLEPLPPYNEQFF
TGTGCCAGCAGCTTAGAACCTCTACCTCCCTACAATGAGCAGTTCTTC
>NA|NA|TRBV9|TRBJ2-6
CASSAHNVLTF
TGTGCCAGCAGCGCCCACAACGTCCTGACTTTC
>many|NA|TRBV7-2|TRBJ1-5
CASSLIPQGNGQPQHF
TGTGCCAGCAGCTTGATTCCCCAGGGGAACGGTCAGCCCCAGCATTTT
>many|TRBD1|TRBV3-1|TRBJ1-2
CASSRAGQGAYGYTF
TGTGCCAGCAGCCGAGCGGGACAGGGGGCGTATGGCTACACCTTC